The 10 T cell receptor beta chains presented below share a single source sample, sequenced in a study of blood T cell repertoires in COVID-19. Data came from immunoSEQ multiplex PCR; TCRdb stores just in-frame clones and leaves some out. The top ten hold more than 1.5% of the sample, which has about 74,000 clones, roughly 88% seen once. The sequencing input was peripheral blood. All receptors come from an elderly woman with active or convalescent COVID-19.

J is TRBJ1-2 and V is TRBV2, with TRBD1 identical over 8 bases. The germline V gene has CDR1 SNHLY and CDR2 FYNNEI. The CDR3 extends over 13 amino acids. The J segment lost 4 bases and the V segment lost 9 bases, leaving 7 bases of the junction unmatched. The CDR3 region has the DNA TGTGCCAGTACGTCTACAGGGGGCTATGGCTACACCTTC. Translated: CASTSTGGYGYTF.

The CDR3 spells CAWRPGTSGSYEQYF. CDR3 DNA: TGTGCCTGGAGGCCCGGGACTAGCGGTTCCTACGAGCAGTACTTC. The chain links TRBV30 to TRBJ2-7, with TRBD2 matching over 11 bases. The CDR3 length is 15 residues. Germline CDR1 and CDR2: GTSNPN and SVGIG (reference sequence). With V trimmed by 3 bases and J by 1 base, 5 bases remained unmatched.

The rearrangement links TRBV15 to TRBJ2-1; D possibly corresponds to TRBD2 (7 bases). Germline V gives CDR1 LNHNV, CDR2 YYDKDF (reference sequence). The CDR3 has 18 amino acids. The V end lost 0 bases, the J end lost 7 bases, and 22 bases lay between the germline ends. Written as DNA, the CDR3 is TGTGCCACCAGCAGAGATCGGTCCTTCGGCAGGGGAGGGAATGAGCAGTTCTTC. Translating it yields CATSRDRSFGRGGNEQFF.

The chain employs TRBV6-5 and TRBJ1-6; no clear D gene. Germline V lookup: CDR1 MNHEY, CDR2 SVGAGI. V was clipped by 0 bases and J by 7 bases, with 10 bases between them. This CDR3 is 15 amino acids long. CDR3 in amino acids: CASSYSYQLNSPLHF. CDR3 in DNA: TGTGCCAGCAGTTACTCGTATCAGTTAAATTCACCCCTCCACTTT.

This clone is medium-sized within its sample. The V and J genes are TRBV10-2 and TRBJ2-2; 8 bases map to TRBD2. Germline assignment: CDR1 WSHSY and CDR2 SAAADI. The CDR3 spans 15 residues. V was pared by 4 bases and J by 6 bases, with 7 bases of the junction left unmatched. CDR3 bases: TGCGCCAGCAGTGCAGGTCGGGGGGGCCCCGGGGAGCTGTTTTTT. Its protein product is CASSAGRGGPGELFF.

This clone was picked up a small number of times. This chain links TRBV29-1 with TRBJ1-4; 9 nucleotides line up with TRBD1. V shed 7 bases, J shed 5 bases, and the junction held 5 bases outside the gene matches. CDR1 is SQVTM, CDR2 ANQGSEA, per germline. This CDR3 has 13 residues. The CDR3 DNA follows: TGCAGCGCCTTCGGGACAGGGAATGAAAAACTGTTTTTT. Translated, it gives CSAFGTGNEKLFF.

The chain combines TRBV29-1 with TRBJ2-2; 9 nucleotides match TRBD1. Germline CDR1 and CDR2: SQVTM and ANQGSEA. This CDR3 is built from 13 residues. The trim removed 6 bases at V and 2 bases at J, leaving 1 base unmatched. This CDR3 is CSVDRGNTGELFF. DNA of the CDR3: TGCAGCGTGGACAGGGGTAACACCGGGGAGCTGTTTTTT.

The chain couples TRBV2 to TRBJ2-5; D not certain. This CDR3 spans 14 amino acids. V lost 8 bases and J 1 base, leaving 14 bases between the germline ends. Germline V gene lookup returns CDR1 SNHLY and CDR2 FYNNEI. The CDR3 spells CASGESDVQETQYF. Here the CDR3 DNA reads TGTGCCAGCGGAGAGAGTGACGTCCAAGAGACCCAGTACTTC.

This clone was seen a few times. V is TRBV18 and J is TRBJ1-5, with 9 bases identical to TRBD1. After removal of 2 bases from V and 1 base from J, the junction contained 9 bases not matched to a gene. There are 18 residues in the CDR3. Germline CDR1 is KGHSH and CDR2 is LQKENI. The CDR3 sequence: CASSPTPGQGGSNQPQHF. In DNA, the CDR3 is TGTGCCAGCTCACCAACTCCGGGACAGGGAGGAAGCAATCAGCCCCAGCATTTT.

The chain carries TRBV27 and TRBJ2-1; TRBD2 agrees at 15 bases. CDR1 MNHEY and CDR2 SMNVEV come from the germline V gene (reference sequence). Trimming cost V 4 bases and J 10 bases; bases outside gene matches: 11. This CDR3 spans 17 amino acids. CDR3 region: CASSSSGLAGGPGEQFF. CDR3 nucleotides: TGTGCCAGCAGTTCCTCCGGACTAGCGGGGGGGCCGGGAGAGCAGTTCTTC.